This T cell receptor beta chain comes out of a study of response to subunit inactivated influenza vaccine. Each CDR3 protein gets one entry after TCRdb re-called the RT-PCR reads with MiXCR. The table records about 570,000 distinct CDR3 sequences, approximately 10% of them present only once. The sample holds many counts of this clonotype. This CDR3 comprises 12 residues. Per germline, CDR1 SGHTA and CDR2 FQGNSA. Trimming took 2 bases from V and 6 from J, leaving 8 bases between them. This sample also belongs to another study, concerning T cells expressing NK-cell markers. That paper notes: 5'RACE template switching built TCR beta cDNA with unique molecular identifiers. Dominance of the CD3+CD56-NKG2C+ fraction by these clonotypes also held in a handful of donors.

The source of this sequence is a man aged 45-65 years who received an inactivated influenza vaccine. V and J are TRBV7-2 and TRBJ2-7; TRBD1 might be the D (7 bases). This specimen was PBMCs from blood, taken on the day of vaccination. CDR3 residues: CASSLQGGEQYF. The CDR3 DNA reads as TGTGCCAGCAGCTTACAGGGGGGCGAGCAGTACTTC.